Below, one TCR beta chain is given with its context. The target antigen is unknown. Next came a second PCR, run for about 7 to 12 cycles, which used a sample-barcoded 5' primer along with a J-beta primer mix. Each CDR3 protein gets one entry after TCRdb re-called the 5' RACE reads with MiXCR. In the table there are about a million distinct CDR3 sequences, roughly 52% of which are singletons. This specimen comes from a study of blood T cells in healthy people across ages. General study findings and limits: Diversity estimated from one million T cells was considered an underestimate. Changes seen in expanded clonotypes were possibly confounded by donor CMV status left unknown.

V dropped 5 bases and J dropped 6 bases, with 18 bases sitting between them. The CDR3 loop spans 15 amino acids. Looked up from germline, CDR1 is SGDLS and CDR2 is YYNGEE. The sequencing sample was made of blood. This sequence joins TRBV9 and TRBJ2-1; D may correspond to TRBD1 or TRBD2 (6 bases each). The sequence derives from a young man in good health. The CDR3 loop reads CASSAGQNTINEQFF. DNA for the CDR3: TGTGCCAGCAGTGCGGGACAAAATACAATCAATGAGCAGTTCTTC.